Below are 13 T cell receptor beta chains sequenced from a single sample in a study of beta chain features in type 1 diabetes. Sequencing targeted expressed TCRB transcripts, as all isolated RNA had been reverse transcribed. TCRdb keeps only in-frame clones here, not all; method: immunoSEQ multiplex PCR. The table has fewer than 900,000 clones, roughly 15% seen once; the top ten hold about 0.025%. Sequencing was done on a sample of naive CD4+ T cells from blood. The receptor source for this set is a young woman in good health.

Only a few counts were recorded for this clone. V and J are TRBV19 and TRBJ2-7; 8 nucleotides align to TRBD1. This CDR3 comprises 11 residues. CDR1 and CDR2 from the germline V gene are LNHDA and SQIVND (reference sequence). After removal of 8 bases from V and 3 bases from J, the junction contained 0 bases not matched to a gene. The CDR3 region is CASGQGYEQYF. The DNA for the CDR3 is TGTGCCAGTGGACAGGGCTACGAGCAGTACTTC. The full variable domain, its missing parts supplied by reference TRBV19 and TRBJ2-7, is DGGITQSPKYLFRKEGQNVTLSCEQNLNHDAMYWYRQDPGQGLRLIYYSQIVNDFQKGDIAEGYSVSREKKESFPLTVTSAQKNPTAFYLCASGQGYEQYFGPGTRLTVT.

This chain links TRBV11-3 with TRBJ2-5, with 9 bases aligning to TRBD1. After removal of 5 bases from V and 3 bases from J, the junction contained 7 bases not matched to a gene. The V gene's germline CDR1 is SGHNT and CDR2 YENEEA. The CDR3 totals 15 residues. The CDR3 coding sequence is TGTGCCAGCAGCCCTGGGACAGGGTCTAAAGAGACCCAGTACTTC. Translated: CASSPGTGSKETQYF.

V and J are TRBV10-2 and TRBJ2-7; 10 bases fit TRBD2. The CDR3 sequence is 14 residues long. Germline loops: CDR1 WSHSY, CDR2 SAAADI. With V trimmed by 8 bases and J by 1 base, 5 bases remained unmatched. DNA of the CDR3: TGCGCCAGCTCTGAACTAGCGGGGTCCTACGAGCAGTACTTC. It specifies CASSELAGSYEQYF.

The gene calls are TRBV5-4 and TRBJ1-2; possible D gene TRBD1, 6 bases. The CDR3 loop spans 13 amino acids. Germline V CDR1 and CDR2: SGHNT, YYREEE (reference sequence). The germline V and J ends were trimmed by 4 bases and 4 bases, with 11 bases remaining between them. The DNA of the CDR3 is TGTGCCAGCAGCGACAGGAGGGGCTATGGCTACACCTTC. Its protein is CASSDRRGYGYTF.

The sample holds a few counts of this clone. The rearrangement joins TRBV7-2 to TRBJ2-6, with 7 bases lining up with TRBD1. The germline V gene has CDR1 SGHTA and CDR2 FQGNSA. With V trimmed by 5 bases and J by 3 bases, 7 bases remained unmatched. This CDR3 comprises 16 residues. The CDR3 loop is CASSPTGVGGANVLTF. The CDR3 DNA reads as TGTGCCAGCAGCCCTACAGGGGTCGGTGGGGCCAACGTCCTGACTTTC.

This sequence joins TRBV4-3 and TRBJ2-3; 14 positions agree with TRBD2. CDR3 length: 18 amino acids. Germline CDR1 and CDR2: LGHNA and YSLEER. J gave up 2 bases and V 0 bases, and 4 bases lay outside the gene matches. The CDR3 reads CASSQEGTSGRATDTQYF. The CDR3, as DNA: TGCGCCAGCAGCCAAGAGGGGACTAGCGGGAGAGCCACAGATACGCAGTATTTT.

The rearrangement joins TRBV18 to TRBJ2-7, with 11 bases matching TRBD2. The CDR3 runs to 14 residues. Germline-derived CDR1 and CDR2 are KGHSH and LQKENI. V was clipped by 4 bases and J by 3 bases; unmatched bases: 2. The CDR3 DNA reads TGTGCCAGCTCACGCGGGACTAGCGGCTACGAGCAGTACTTC. Protein product: CASSRGTSGYEQYF.

This clone was counted a few times. The chain has TRBV14 and TRBJ2-3, with TRBD1 identical over 7 bases. This CDR3 spans 14 amino acids. From germline, CDR1 is SGHDN and CDR2 FVKESK. The trim removed 7 bases at V and 0 bases at J, leaving 4 bases unmatched. CDR3 sequence (DNA): TGTGCCAGCAAGGACAGGCGAAGCACAGATACGCAGTATTTT. Residues: CASKDRRSTDTQYF.

This clone was picked up a small number of times. The gene calls are TRBV2 and TRBJ2-1; TRBD2 aligns across 7 bases. Trimming took 6 bases from V and 0 from J; bases not matched to a gene: 11. This CDR3 is 17 amino acids long. The germline CDR1 and CDR2 sequences are SNHLY and FYNNEI. The CDR3 reads CASRRENSLSSYNEQFF. As DNA, the CDR3 is TGTGCCAGCAGGCGGGAGAACTCCCTCAGCTCCTACAATGAGCAGTTCTTC. Variable domain in full (rest from reference TRBV2 and TRBJ2-1): EPEVTQTPSHQVTQMGQEVILRCVPISNHLYFYWYRQILGQKVEFLVSFYNNEISEKSEIFDDQFSVERPDGSNFTLKIRSTKLEDSAMYFCASRRENSLSSYNEQFFGPGTRLTVL.

This clone came up a few times. J is TRBJ2-7 and V is TRBV7-2; D not resolved. The V gene's germline CDR1 is SGHTA and CDR2 FQGNSA. The V end was cut by 1 base, the J end by 2 bases, with 6 bases between. CDR3 length equals 13 residues. CDR3 sequence reads: CASSLVQPYEQYF. CDR3 sequence (DNA): TGTGCCAGCAGCTTAGTACAGCCCTACGAGCAGTACTTC.

This clone has more than one count but fewer than ten. The chain links TRBV19 to TRBJ2-3; TRBD1 aligns across 7 bases. CDR1 and CDR2 from the germline V gene are LNHDA and SQIVND (reference sequence). The length of the CDR3 is 15 residues. J gave up 6 bases and V 9 bases, and 15 bases lay outside the gene matches. The CDR3: CASVAPGTAWDTQYF. The DNA for the CDR3 is TGTGCCAGCGTAGCCCCGGGGACAGCGTGGGATACGCAGTATTTT. The whole variable domain, filled in from reference TRBV19 and TRBJ2-3, reads DGGITQSPKYLFRKEGQNVTLSCEQNLNHDAMYWYRQDPGQGLRLIYYSQIVNDFQKGDIAEGYSVSREKKESFPLTVTSAQKNPTAFYLCASVAPGTAWDTQYFGPGTRLTVL.

The chain joins TRBV6-5 to TRBJ2-1; 8 bases match TRBD2. This CDR3 has 15 amino acids. V dropped 2 bases and J dropped 4; count of bases not matched to a gene: 4. Germline V gene sequence: CDR1 MNHEY, CDR2 SVGAGI. The chain's CDR3 is CASSYGREEYNEQFF. The CDR3 DNA sequence: TGTGCCAGCAGTTACGGGCGGGAGGAATACAATGAGCAGTTCTTC.

There are a few counts of this clone. This chain joins TRBV25-1 and TRBJ2-5, with 11 bases lining up with TRBD2. CDR3 length: 17 residues. V dropped 3 bases and J dropped 5; count of bases not matched to a gene: 11. Germline CDR1 is MGHDK and CDR2 is SYGVNS. The chain's CDR3 is CASSDGWGLAGGETQYF. The CDR3 bases are TGTGCCAGCAGTGACGGTTGGGGGCTAGCGGGAGGCGAGACCCAGTACTTC.